This TCR beta chain was captured by sequencing in a study of vaccination and CD4 T cells after COVID-19. About the study: With a range of 35 to 161, the median interval from diagnosis to drawing post-COVID samples was approximately 100 days. Post-vaccine specimens were obtained a median about 70 days after dose two (range 14 to 241). Study-level results: The study examined relatively few convalescent patients and included no early post-infection timepoints.

The CDR3 length is 18 residues. Per the germline V gene, CDR1 is SGHVS and CDR2 is FQNEAQ. Trimming took off 5 bases at V and 0 bases at J, with 17 bases between the two ends. This clonotype has more than one count but fewer than ten. What it binds is unknown. Using its own MiXCR run on the PCR reads, TCRdb lists one record per CDR3 protein. The table includes about 18,000 distinct CDR3 sequences, about 62% detected once. Sample: CD4+ T cells from blood, taken before SARS-CoV-2 vaccination. This TCR came from a human donor who had recovered from COVID-19. The J gene is TRBJ2-6, the V gene TRBV7-8; D tentatively reads TRBD1 or TRBD2 (5 bases each). CDR3 nucleotides: TGTGCCAGCAGCGTCCCGGGGCTGGATTTCTCTGGGGCCAACGTCCTGACTTTC. Protein: CASSVPGLDFSGANVLTF.